A single sample is the source of the 15 T cell receptor beta chains below, sequenced in a study of blood T cell repertoires in COVID-19. The assay was immunoSEQ multiplex PCR, and TCRdb's table has in-frame clones only and misses some. The profile shows 250,000 or so clones, 90% of them singletons. Material for sequencing was PBMCs or T cells enriched from blood (not recorded which). The receptors were gathered from a woman in her 30s with acute COVID-19.

The chain joins TRBV27 to TRBJ2-2, with TRBD1 identical over 8 bases. Germline CDR1 and CDR2: MNHEY and SMNVEV (reference sequence). This CDR3 has 14 residues. Trimming at V came to 10 bases and at J to 4 bases, leaving 8 bases not matched to a gene. The CDR3 region is CATMSGGFTGELFF. CDR3 bases: TGTGCCACCATGTCAGGGGGCTTCACCGGGGAGCTGTTTTTT.

V gene TRBV21-1 combines with J gene TRBJ2-7; TRBD2 reflects the table's D call only, with no check against the DNA. TRBV21-1 is a listed pseudogene. The CDR3 is 15 residues long. CDR3 coding DNA: TGTGCCAGCAGCAAAGTCGGGGTTAAGGAAGGCGAGCAGTACTTC. This encodes CASSKVGVKEGEQYF.

The chain links TRBV12-3 or TRBV12-4 to TRBJ1-1, with unresolved D. V lost 3 bases, J lost 7 bases, and 12 bases lay in between. CDR3 length: 13 residues. The CDR3 here is CASSFGRRGEAFF. The CDR3 DNA reads as TGTGCCAGCAGTTTTGGACGGCGGGGTGAAGCTTTCTTT.

The V call is TRBV2, the J call TRBJ2-3; 7 nucleotides match TRBD2. Trimming cost V 6 bases and J 2 bases; bases outside gene matches: 17. The CDR3 is 18 residues long. CDR1 is SNHLY and CDR2 is FYNNEI in the germline V gene. DNA of the CDR3: TGTGCCAGCAGGGCTAGCGGAGCGCTCCTGGGGGTCACAGATACGCAGTATTTT. This translates into CASRASGALLGVTDTQYF. Supplemented by reference TRBV2 and TRBJ2-3, the full variable domain reads EPEVTQTPSHQVTQMGQEVILRCVPISNHLYFYWYRQILGQKVEFLVSFYNNEISEKSEIFDDQFSVERPDGSNFTLKIRSTKLEDSAMYFCASRASGALLGVTDTQYFGPGTRLTVL.

The V and J genes are TRBV4-3 and TRBJ2-3; 14 nucleotides agree with TRBD2. The CDR3 extends over 18 amino acids. CDR1 is LGHNA and CDR2 is YSLEER in the germline V gene. With V trimmed by 4 bases and J by 6 bases, 12 bases remained unmatched. The DNA of the CDR3 is TGCGCCAGCAGCCTATACGGGACTAGCGGGAGAGGGGGGGATACGCAGTATTTT. The encoded protein is CASSLYGTSGRGGDTQYF.

This clone was counted a few times. The chain couples TRBV28 to TRBJ2-7; 12 bases agree with TRBD2. The J segment lost 3 bases and the V segment lost 2 bases, leaving 2 bases of the junction unmatched. CDR1 is MDHEN, CDR2 SYDVKM, per germline. The CDR3 has 15 residues. The CDR3: CASSLGLAGYYEQYF. The CDR3 nucleotides are TGTGCCAGCAGTTTAGGACTAGCGGGGTACTACGAGCAGTACTTC.

CDR3 sequence reads: CAISELSGSGNTIYF. CDR3 DNA: TGTGCCATCAGTGAGTTATCAGGCTCTGGAAACACCATATATTTT. The rearrangement links TRBV10-3 to TRBJ1-3; D remains ambiguous. CDR3 length: 15 amino acids. V gave up 1 base and J gave up 0 bases, with 7 bases separating them. Germline CDR1 ENHRY, CDR2 SYGVKD.

The genes are TRBV19 and TRBJ2-1; weak D call: TRBD2 (6 bases). Trimming stripped 3 bases from V and 4 bases from J, with 13 bases between. CDR1 LNHDA and CDR2 SQIVND come from the germline V gene (reference sequence). The CDR3 length is 15 residues. CDR3 residues: CASSIFSGEYNEQFF. In DNA form, the CDR3 reads TGTGCCAGTAGTATTTTTAGCGGTGAATACAATGAGCAGTTCTTC.

J is TRBJ2-3 and V is TRBV29-1; tentative D call: TRBD1 (5 bases). The CDR3 has 12 residues. V dropped 4 bases and J dropped 4 bases, with 9 bases sitting between them. Germline V gene lookup returns CDR1 SQVTM and CDR2 ANQGSEA. CDR3 sequence reads: CSVGQGPDTQYF. DNA for the CDR3: TGCAGCGTTGGTCAGGGCCCAGATACGCAGTATTTT.

The chain uses TRBV6-5 and TRBJ1-6; D unresolved. Germline values: CDR1 MNHEY, CDR2 SVGAGI. The CDR3 loop spans 13 amino acids. V gave up 5 bases and J gave up 14 bases, with 16 bases separating them. CDR3: CASSLNSAGSLHF. In DNA form, the CDR3 reads TGTGCCAGCAGTCTCAATTCGGCAGGTTCCCTCCACTTT.

The chain couples TRBV7-6 to TRBJ2-7, with a weak D call TRBD2 (7 bases). The germline CDR1 and CDR2 sequences are SGHVS and FNYEAQ. The CDR3 covers 16 residues. V was clipped by 1 base and J by 5 bases, with 18 bases between them. The CDR3 DNA sequence: TGTGCCAGCAGCTTAGGAGCCCCGGGGAGGGGGGACGAGCAGTACTTC. It is translated as CASSLGAPGRGDEQYF.

The genes are TRBV5-1 and TRBJ1-4; D uncertain. V was pared by 0 bases and J by 3 bases, with 6 bases between. Germline assignment: CDR1 SGHRS and CDR2 YFSETQ. The CDR3 extends over 14 amino acids. The CDR3 loop reads CASSLGSSNEKLFF. CDR3 sequence (DNA): TGCGCCAGCAGCTTGGGTAGCTCTAATGAAAAACTGTTTTTT.

This chain links TRBV11-1 with TRBJ2-3; 8 bases align to TRBD1. Germline V gene data show CDR1 as SGHAT and CDR2 as FQDESV (reference sequence). Losses at the gene ends were 4 bases for V and 3 bases for J; bases not matched to a gene: 3. The CDR3 sequence is 14 residues long. Here the CDR3 DNA reads TGTGCCAGCAGCTCAGGGGGCATGACAGATACGCAGTATTTT. Translation gives CASSSGGMTDTQYF.

The chain recombines TRBV28 with TRBJ1-5, with D unresolved. This CDR3 has 15 amino acids. The germline V gene encodes CDR1 MDHEN and CDR2 SYDVKM. V was clipped by 3 bases and J by 0 bases, with 9 bases between them. The CDR3 loop reads CASSFAPYSNQPQHF. The CDR3 DNA is TGTGCCAGCAGTTTTGCTCCCTATAGCAATCAGCCCCAGCATTTT. Combining the CDR3 with reference TRBV28 and TRBJ1-5 gives the whole variable domain DVKVTQSSRYLVKRTGEKVFLECVQDMDHENMFWYRQDPGLGLRLIYFSYDVKMKEKGDIPEGYSVSREKKERFSLILESASTNQTSMYLCASSFAPYSNQPQHFGDGTRLSIL.

The rearrangement joins TRBV27 to TRBJ2-3, with 9 bases identical to TRBD2. The CDR3 is made up of 17 amino acids. Per the germline V gene, CDR1 is MNHEY and CDR2 is SMNVEV (reference sequence). The trim removed 0 bases at V and 2 bases at J, leaving 6 bases unmatched. CDR3 sequence reads: CASSLSLAGLLTDTQYF. The CDR3 DNA reads TGTGCCAGCAGTTTATCCCTAGCGGGGCTACTCACAGATACGCAGTATTTT.